The next 16 T cell receptor beta chains were all read from a single sample in a study of blood T cell repertoires in COVID-19 (dated by TCRdb to 2020 to 2021). The library was produced with the immunoSEQ multiplex PCR assay. TCRdb took over this immuneACCESS table, retaining in-frame rearrangements with V and J assigned. Such tables are incomplete; in checked studies, under half of the missing clones stem from an unresolved V gene, and the remainder is unexplained. The table for this sample lists 350,000 to 450,000 clones; 80% to 95% of them were counted only once. The biggest ten clones account for around 0.86% of the sample. The sequenced sample was PBMCs or T cells enriched from blood (not recorded which). The receptor source for this set is a woman in her 40s who had been exposed to COVID-19.

This clone was recorded only once. The rearrangement joins TRBV5-1 to TRBJ2-1; D is ambiguous. V was cut by 1 base and J by 0 bases, with 8 bases left in between. CDR1 is SGHRS, CDR2 YFSETQ, per germline. This CDR3 has 15 residues. The CDR3 bases are TGCGCCAGCAGCTTGAGTCCTAGCTCCTACAATGAGCAGTTCTTC. It translates to CASSLSPSSYNEQFF.

The V gene is TRBV6-5, the J gene TRBJ2-2; 7 bases match TRBD1. With V trimmed by 5 bases and J by 8 bases, 8 bases remained unmatched. Per the germline V gene, CDR1 is MNHEY and CDR2 is SVGAGI. The CDR3 loop spans 14 amino acids. In DNA form, the CDR3 reads TGTGCCAGCAGTCCGGGACAGACCAGAGGGGAGCTGTTTTTT. Its protein product is CASSPGQTRGELFF.

The rearrangement joins TRBV6-4 to TRBJ1-5, with 7 bases identical to TRBD1. V shed 5 bases and J 0 bases; nucleotides not matched to a gene: 4. Germline loops: CDR1 MRHNA, CDR2 SNTAGT. The CDR3 spans 15 residues. The CDR3 bases are TGTGCCAGCAGTTTAACAGGGGATAGCAATCAGCCCCAGCATTTT. It codes for CASSLTGDSNQPQHF.

About this clone itself: The conserved phenylalanine or tryptophan is not found at the CDR3 terminus, so this likely reflects a read error. No DNA is shown, since the ends of the CDR3 on it are uncertain; the CDR3 is the one TCRdb lists. V is TRBV3-1 (or the pseudogene TRBV3-2) and J is TRBJ2-3; the table's D gene call, TRBD2, was not cross checked with the DNA. The CDR3 spans 13 residues, counting both ends. The germline V gene encodes CDR1 LGHDT and CDR2 YNNKEL (reference sequence). CDR3 in amino acids: CASSQRHERLPVL.

The chain joins TRBV10-2 to TRBJ2-1, with 9 bases that match TRBD2. The CDR3 contains 15 residues. The V and J ends lost 8 bases and 4 bases, in that order; junction bases with no gene match: 9. The germline CDR1 and CDR2 sequences are WSHSY and SAAADI. The chain's CDR3 is CASSSGLAYYNEQFF. CDR3 sequence (DNA): TGCGCCAGCTCCTCCGGACTAGCGTATTACAATGAGCAGTTCTTC.

In its sample, this clone was seen a few times. This chain's CDR3 is CASSLTSGGTGELFF. The CDR3 nucleotides read TGCGCCAGCAGCTTAACTAGCGGGGGAACCGGGGAGCTGTTTTTT. This chain connects TRBV5-1 to TRBJ2-2; 11 bases are a match to TRBD2. The CDR3 consists of 15 residues. The germline gives CDR1 SGHRS, CDR2 YFSETQ. The junction had 2 bases not matched to a gene; V was cut back by 2 bases and J by 5 bases.

The V and J genes are TRBV2 and TRBJ1-5, with TRBD1 matching 7 bases. Germline-derived CDR1 and CDR2 are SNHLY and FYNNEI. With 4 bases clipped from V and 1 base from J, the junction kept 1 base outside the gene matches. This CDR3 contains 14 residues. The DNA of the CDR3 is TGTGCCAGCAGTGGGGACAGCAGCAATCAGCCCCAGCATTTT. This translates into CASSGDSSNQPQHF.

This chain joins TRBV3-1 (or the pseudogene TRBV3-2) and TRBJ2-7; 7 nucleotides align to TRBD1. The CDR3 has 15 residues. V dropped 6 bases and J dropped 0; count of bases not matched to a gene: 8. Germline V gene data show CDR1 as LGHDT and CDR2 as YNNKEL (reference sequence). The CDR3 DNA reads TGTGCCAGCAGTCTCCGCCGGGACAGCTCCTACGAGCAGTACTTC. Translated: CASSLRRDSSYEQYF.

The chain carries TRBV27 and TRBJ2-2, with 10 bases matching TRBD1. The V gene end was trimmed by 4 bases and the J gene end by 5 bases; junction bases not matched to a gene: 10. This CDR3 has 17 residues. CDR1 MNHEY and CDR2 SMNVEV come from the germline V gene (reference sequence). The DNA for the CDR3 is TGTGCCAGCAGTTACCGGGACAGGGGCCGGAGAACCGGGGAGCTGTTTTTT. Translating it yields CASSYRDRGRRTGELFF.

This clone was seen a few times. The gene calls are TRBV2 and TRBJ1-4; 7 bases match TRBD1. The CDR3 runs 13 residues. The junction had 6 bases not matched to a gene; V was cut back by 6 bases and J by 8 bases. In germline, CDR1 is SNHLY, CDR2 FYNNEI. CDR3 loop: CASSRDREEKLFF. The DNA of the CDR3 is TGTGCCAGCAGCCGGGACAGAGAGGAAAAACTGTTTTTT. Full variable domain (outside the CDR3, taken from reference TRBV2 and TRBJ1-4): EPEVTQTPSHQVTQMGQEVILRCVPISNHLYFYWYRQILGQKVEFLVSFYNNEISEKSEIFDDQFSVERPDGSNFTLKIRSTKLEDSAMYFCASSRDREEKLFFGSGTQLSVL.

The chain recombines TRBV19 with TRBJ1-6; TRBD1 might be the D (5 bases). The CDR3 is made up of 15 amino acids. Looked up from germline, CDR1 is LNHDA and CDR2 is SQIVND (reference sequence). V lost 2 bases and J lost 9, with 14 bases in between. CDR3 residues: CASSINLQGRSPLHF. CDR3 coding DNA: TGTGCCAGTAGTATAAACCTCCAGGGTCGTTCACCCCTCCACTTT.

V is TRBV18 and J is TRBJ2-1; 10 bases match TRBD2. Trimming cost V 3 bases and J 4 bases; bases outside gene matches: 9. There are 17 residues in the CDR3. The germline gives CDR1 KGHSH, CDR2 LQKENI. The CDR3 here is CASSPFSLAGDYNEQFF. CDR3 nucleotides: TGTGCCAGCTCACCCTTTTCTCTAGCGGGGGATTACAATGAGCAGTTCTTC. Supplemented by reference TRBV18 and TRBJ2-1, the full variable domain reads NAGVMQNPRHLVRRRGQEARLRCSPMKGHSHVYWYRQLPEEGLKFMVYLQKENIIDESGMPKERFSAEFPKEGPSILRIQQVVRGDSAAYFCASSPFSLAGDYNEQFFGPGTRLTVL.

This sequence joins TRBV9 and TRBJ1-3; D unresolved. The CDR3 contains 14 residues. The germline CDR1 and CDR2 sequences are SGDLS and YYNGEE. Trimming took off 0 bases at V and 7 bases at J, with 11 bases between the two ends. This CDR3 reads CASSVGRGTNTIYF. DNA for the CDR3: TGTGCCAGCAGCGTAGGGCGGGGTACCAACACCATATATTTT.

The chain employs TRBV4-3 and TRBJ1-2; D is uncertain. Trimming stripped 1 base from V and 2 bases from J, with 8 bases between. Germline lookup yields CDR1 LGHNA and CDR2 YSLEER. The CDR3 covers 14 residues. CDR3 DNA: TGCGCCAGCAGCCAAGGGGAGCCAAACTATGGCTACACCTTC. Residues: CASSQGEPNYGYTF.

This clone was seen once. The chain carries TRBV3-1 (or the pseudogene TRBV3-2) and TRBJ2-2, with 10 nucleotides matching TRBD2. Losses at the gene ends were 0 bases for V and 4 bases for J; bases not matched to a gene: 8. The CDR3 spans 18 residues. The germline gives CDR1 LGHDT, CDR2 YNNKEL (reference sequence). In DNA form, the CDR3 reads TGTGCCAGCAGCCAAGATCTTCCCTCTAGCGGGAGCACCGGGGAGCTGTTTTTT. It translates to CASSQDLPSSGSTGELFF.

V and J are TRBV27 and TRBJ2-1; D call uncertain. CDR1 and CDR2 from the germline V gene are MNHEY and SMNVEV (reference sequence). Trimming removed 0 bases from V and 10 bases from J, with 10 bases in between. The CDR3 contains 13 residues. The CDR3 DNA follows: TGTGCCAGCAGTTTATCGAACTCCCCCGAGCAGTTCTTC. Its translation: CASSLSNSPEQFF.